The following is a T cell receptor (beta chain) sequence with its context. This CDR3 is 14 amino acids long. Trimming cost V 1 base and J 2 bases; bases outside gene matches: 2. CDR1 and CDR2 (germline): LNHNV, YYDKDF (reference sequence). This specimen comes from a study of blood T cell repertoires in COVID-19. Method: immunoSEQ multiplex PCR; TCRdb's copy keeps in-frame clones and lacks some. This sample yields some 320,000 clones, of which roughly 91% are seen a single time; approximately 2.9% belongs to the top ten. The chain couples TRBV15 to TRBJ2-7, with 7 bases matching TRBD2. Material: PBMCs or T cells enriched from blood (not recorded which). The TCR was taken from a woman between 50 and 59 years old who had been exposed to COVID-19. CDR3 region: CATSRVAGAYEQYF. The CDR3 DNA reads as TGTGCCACCAGCAGAGTTGCGGGGGCCTACGAGCAGTACTTC.